The 32 T cell receptor beta chains given below trace back to one sample, sequenced in a study of shared clonotypes between healthy human individuals. Sequencing was performed with immunoSEQ multiplex PCR; in TCRdb, only in-frame clones are kept and a portion is missing. Of roughly 850,000 clones in the sample, 90% to 98% were seen once. Naive CD8 populations comprised CD45RO-negative cells positively selected for CCR7, excluding terminally differentiated effector memory CD45RA+ cells. Material for sequencing was naive CD8+ T cells sorted from blood. These TCRs come from a man aged 25-45 years in good health.

A remark on this clone: At the DNA level, this CDR3 is encoded by other sequences in the same sample as well. The chain recombines TRBV27 with TRBJ1-5; no clear D gene. Trimming cost V 1 base and J 5 bases, with 6 bases left between them. The CDR3 is 13 residues long. CDR1 is MNHEY and CDR2 is SMNVEV in the germline V gene (reference sequence). CDR3 in DNA: TGTGCCAGCAGTTTATTAGGAGATCAGCCCCAGCATTTT. Protein: CASSLLGDQPQHF.

Details on this clone: Other DNA sequences from this sample encode an identical CDR3 as well. The chain has TRBV28 and TRBJ2-7, with TRBD2 matching over 7 bases. CDR1 and CDR2 from the germline V gene are MDHEN and SYDVKM. The J segment lost 7 bases and the V segment lost 3 bases, leaving 0 bases of the junction unmatched. The CDR3 extends over 11 amino acids. This chain's CDR3 is CASSLGGEQYF. In DNA form, the CDR3 reads TGTGCCAGCAGTTTGGGAGGGGAGCAGTACTTC.

The chain links TRBV11-1 to TRBJ1-1, with a possible D match to TRBD1 (6 bases). There are 13 residues in the CDR3. CDR1 SGHAT and CDR2 FQDESV come from the germline V gene (reference sequence). V was shortened by 4 bases and J by 1 base, with 7 bases between the two germline ends. CDR3 in DNA: TGTGCCAGCAGCTCACAGGGGAACACTGAAGCTTTCTTT. This gives the protein CASSSQGNTEAFF.

The J gene is TRBJ2-7, the V gene TRBV28; D may match TRBD1 or TRBD2 (5 bases each). The CDR3 contains 15 residues. V shed 5 bases and J shed 6 bases, with 20 bases lying between them. CDR1 and CDR2 (germline): MDHEN, SYDVKM. The CDR3: CASSDVGTVLSEQYF. The CDR3 region has the DNA TGTGCCAGCAGTGATGTCGGGACCGTACTCAGCGAGCAGTACTTC.

The genes are TRBV28 and TRBJ2-7, with D perhaps TRBD1 (5 bases). Germline CDR1 MDHEN, CDR2 SYDVKM. V was pared by 5 bases and J by 3 bases, with 17 bases between. The CDR3 has 15 amino acids. CDR3 sequence reads: CASSVSSDTGYEQYF. The DNA for the CDR3 is TGTGCCAGCAGTGTATCCTCGGACACTGGCTACGAGCAGTACTTC.

The V call is TRBV25-1, the J call TRBJ1-1; D unresolved. The V and J ends lost 5 bases and 2 bases respectively, with 15 bases between them. CDR3 size: 15 residues. Germline CDR1 and CDR2: MGHDK and SYGVNS. The CDR3 spells CASSRLQDDNTEAFF. The CDR3 DNA is TGTGCCAGCAGTAGACTGCAGGATGACAACACTGAAGCTTTCTTT. Variable domain in full (rest from reference TRBV25-1 and TRBJ1-1): EADIYQTPRYLVIGTGKKITLECSQTMGHDKMYWYQQDPGMELHLIHYSYGVNSTEKGDLSSESTVSRIRTEHFPLTLESARPSHTSQYLCASSRLQDDNTEAFFGQGTRLTVV.

This chain connects TRBV6-5 to TRBJ2-1, with 9 bases that match TRBD1. The germline gives CDR1 MNHEY, CDR2 SVGAGI. CDR3 size: 15 residues. The junction had 13 bases not matched to a gene; V was cut back by 9 bases and J by 7 bases. CDR3 loop: CASSAPGQGANEQFF. DNA for the CDR3: TGTGCCAGTAGTGCCCCGGGACAGGGAGCAAATGAGCAGTTCTTC.

The chain has TRBV25-1 and TRBJ1-5; tentatively, D is TRBD1 (5 bases). This CDR3 has 15 amino acids. Germline-derived CDR1 and CDR2 are MGHDK and SYGVNS. The V and J ends lost 2 bases and 6 bases respectively, with 14 bases between them. The CDR3, as DNA: TGTGCCAGCAGTGAAAGGGCCCTCGGGGGTCAGCCCCAGCATTTT. Its translation is CASSERALGGQPQHF.

The chain employs TRBV30 and TRBJ2-5, with D perhaps matching TRBD2 (5 bases). This CDR3 has 14 amino acids. Germline lookup yields CDR1 GTSNPN and CDR2 SVGIG (reference sequence). The V gene lost 2 bases and the J gene lost 1 base, with 11 bases spanning the gap. CDR3 nucleotide sequence: TGTGCCTGGAGTTCGATAGCGCGCCAAGAGACCCAGTACTTC. Translated, it gives CAWSSIARQETQYF.

The V call is TRBV2, the J call TRBJ2-7; D is ambiguous. The CDR3 runs 11 residues. CDR1 and CDR2 from the germline V gene are SNHLY and FYNNEI. V lost 8 bases and J lost 5, with 10 bases in between. CDR3 region: CASEPVHEQYF. The CDR3 DNA is TGTGCCAGCGAACCCGTCCACGAGCAGTACTTC.

This clone appeared once. The V call is TRBV10-2, the J call TRBJ2-1, with D unresolved. The CDR3 contains 14 residues. Trimming took 8 bases from V and 5 from J, leaving 16 bases between them. CDR1 and CDR2 (germline): WSHSY, SAAADI. This chain's CDR3 is CASLDSARDNEQFF. Written as DNA, the CDR3 is TGCGCCAGCCTAGACTCAGCTCGGGACAATGAGCAGTTCTTC.

The genes are TRBV7-9 and TRBJ2-3, with D possibly being TRBD1 (6 bases). The V and J ends lost 7 bases and 1 base respectively, with 15 bases between them. The germline V gene has CDR1 SEHNR and CDR2 FQNEAQ (reference sequence). The CDR3 totals 15 residues. CDR3 sequence reads: CASTARGLGTDTQYF. The CDR3 nucleotides read TGTGCCAGCACCGCCAGGGGCCTTGGCACAGATACGCAGTATTTT.

This clone was detected only once. The genes are TRBV11-2 and TRBJ2-1; perhaps TRBD2 as D (6 bases). The V end was cut by 5 bases, the J end by 9 bases, with 20 bases between. Germline CDR1 and CDR2: SGHAT and FQNNGV. This CDR3 spans 15 amino acids. The CDR3 loop reads CASSHIPGRWGEQFF. CDR3 nucleotide sequence: TGTGCCAGCAGCCATATCCCCGGGAGATGGGGTGAGCAGTTCTTC.

This chain connects TRBV6-1 to TRBJ2-1, with 13 bases aligning to TRBD2. The V and J ends lost 7 bases and 15 bases, in that order; junction bases with no gene match: 12. The CDR3 is made up of 14 amino acids. From germline, CDR1 is MNHNS and CDR2 SASEGT. This CDR3 is CASNTLGLAGQPFF. For the CDR3, the DNA is TGTGCCAGCAATACACTGGGACTAGCGGGACAGCCGTTCTTC.

The chain combines TRBV7-2 with TRBJ2-1; D is undetermined. Germline loops: CDR1 SGHTA, CDR2 FQGNSA. Trimming cost V 5 bases and J 7 bases, with 15 bases left between them. This CDR3 spans 14 amino acids. CDR3 residues: CASSPLPGRNEQFF. CDR3 bases: TGTGCCAGCAGCCCCCTTCCTGGGCGGAATGAGCAGTTCTTC.

The V and J genes are TRBV6-1 and TRBJ2-7; possibly TRBD1 for D (5 bases). The V gene's germline CDR1 is MNHNS and CDR2 SASEGT. Trimming removed 6 bases at V and 3 bases at J, with 15 bases between. This CDR3 region has 14 residues. CDR3 loop: CASSAQGKDYEQYF. For the CDR3, the DNA is TGTGCCAGCAGCGCGCAGGGCAAGGACTACGAGCAGTACTTC.

The rearrangement uses TRBV9 and TRBJ2-3; D is possibly TRBD2 (6 bases). The CDR3 sequence is 15 residues long. In germline, CDR1 is SGDLS, CDR2 YYNGEE. Trimming left V 0 bases short and J 6 bases short, with 14 bases between. This chain's CDR3 is CASSVVEGRRDTQYF. DNA of the CDR3: TGTGCCAGCAGCGTAGTTGAGGGGAGGCGGGATACGCAGTATTTT.

About this clone: Other DNA sequences from this sample encode an identical CDR3 as well. The V gene is TRBV27, the J gene TRBJ2-7, with TRBD1 as a possible D gene (5 bases). Deletions cut 3 bases from V and 3 bases from J, with 6 bases between. The CDR3 contains 12 residues. CDR1 is MNHEY, CDR2 SMNVEV, per germline (reference sequence). The CDR3 bases are TGTGCCAGCAGTTTTAGGGGCTACGAGCAGTACTTC. Its translation is CASSFRGYEQYF.

This rearrangement joins TRBV11-2 to TRBJ2-1; 9 bases are shared with TRBD2. CDR1 is SGHAT, CDR2 FQNNGV, per germline. The CDR3 totals 15 residues. Trimming at V came to 5 bases and at J to 6 bases, leaving 8 bases not matched to a gene. Here the CDR3 DNA reads TGTGCCAGCAGCGACCTTAGCGGGAGAAGCAATGAGCAGTTCTTC. Residues: CASSDLSGRSNEQFF. Using reference TRBV11-2 and TRBJ2-1 for the parts outside the CDR3, the full variable domain is EAGVAQSPRYKIIEKRQSVAFWCNPISGHATLYWYQQILGQGPKLLIQFQNNGVVDDSQLPKDRFSAERLKGVDSTLKIQPAKLEDSAVYLCASSDLSGRSNEQFFGPGTRLTVL.

The chain employs TRBV14 and TRBJ2-1; D gene ambiguous. V was trimmed by 6 bases and J by 3 bases, leaving 3 bases between them. The CDR3 length is 11 residues. Germline CDR1 and CDR2: SGHDN and FVKESK. The CDR3 sequence is CASSHYNEQFF. The CDR3 DNA reads TGTGCCAGCAGTCACTACAATGAGCAGTTCTTC.

This clone appeared a few times. This chain links TRBV7-2 with TRBJ2-2; D is unclear. In germline, CDR1 is SGHTA, CDR2 FQGNSA. V was trimmed by 5 bases and J by 1 base, leaving 5 bases between them. The CDR3 consists of 13 residues. CDR3: CASSLENTGELFF. The CDR3 region has the DNA TGTGCCAGCAGCCTCGAGAACACCGGGGAGCTGTTTTTT.

This sequence joins TRBV11-1 and TRBJ2-1; D remains unclear. With 7 bases removed from V and 9 bases from J, the gap between germline ends came to 10 bases. CDR1 SGHAT and CDR2 FQDESV come from the germline V gene (reference sequence). The CDR3 has 11 residues. The chain's CDR3 is CASTLWGEQFF. CDR3 nucleotides: TGTGCCAGCACCTTGTGGGGTGAGCAGTTCTTC.

The V and J genes are TRBV14 and TRBJ1-4; D is unclear. Germline CDR1 and CDR2: SGHDN and FVKESK. The V end lost 0 bases, the J end lost 0 bases, and 11 bases lay between the germline ends. This CDR3 comprises 17 residues. The CDR3 DNA sequence: TGTGCCAGCAGCCAAGATCCCCACAACCCAACTAATGAAAAACTGTTTTTT. It specifies CASSQDPHNPTNEKLFF.

The chain couples TRBV25-1 to TRBJ2-3; D gene unclear. Germline V CDR1 and CDR2: MGHDK, SYGVNS. V was trimmed by 6 bases and J by 2 bases, leaving 12 bases between them. The CDR3 spans 14 residues. For the CDR3, the DNA is TGTGCCAGCAGCCCCGCACAGTTCACAGATACGCAGTATTTT. It yields the protein CASSPAQFTDTQYF.

The chain has TRBV27 and TRBJ1-1; D remains ambiguous. Per germline, CDR1 MNHEY and CDR2 SMNVEV (reference sequence). Trimming shortened V by 5 bases and J by 0 bases, and 7 bases separated the two germline ends. This CDR3 region has 13 residues. The CDR3: CASSATVNTEAFF. In DNA, the CDR3 is TGTGCCAGCAGTGCGACGGTGAACACTGAAGCTTTCTTT.

The table lists this clone with a count of one. The chain couples TRBV7-2 to TRBJ2-1; no firm D call. This CDR3 has 17 residues. The germline CDR1 and CDR2 sequences are SGHTA and FQGNSA. Trimming shortened V by 2 bases and J by 1 base, and 15 bases separated the two germline ends. The CDR3 coding sequence is TGTGCCAGCAGCTTACACCGGGTGGGCAGTTCCTACAATGAGCAGTTCTTC. It translates to CASSLHRVGSSYNEQFF.

V usage is TRBV7-3 and J usage is TRBJ2-5; a weak D match, TRBD1 (5 bases). This CDR3 region has 14 residues. Per the germline V gene, CDR1 is SGHTA and CDR2 is FQGTGA. The ends were cut back, 0 bases at V and 1 base at J, with 6 bases in the middle. Written as DNA, the CDR3 is TGTGCCAGCAGCTTAACAGGGGTCCAAGAGACCCAGTACTTC. Encoded protein: CASSLTGVQETQYF.

About this clone: Other DNA sequences of this sample code for an identical CDR3. This chain links TRBV29-1 with TRBJ2-2, with no clear D. Germline V gene lookup returns CDR1 SQVTM and CDR2 ANQGSEA. The CDR3 totals 13 residues. The ends were cut back, 3 bases at V and 4 bases at J, with 9 bases in the middle. This CDR3 reads CSVEYGSTGELFF. The CDR3 DNA is TGCAGCGTTGAGTACGGCTCCACCGGGGAGCTGTTTTTT.

V usage is TRBV27 and J usage is TRBJ2-2; D not certain. V was clipped by 4 bases and J by 4 bases, with 7 bases between them. This CDR3 is built from 13 residues. The germline V gene encodes CDR1 MNHEY and CDR2 SMNVEV (reference sequence). The CDR3: CASSWLGTGELFF. DNA for the CDR3: TGTGCCAGCAGTTGGCTCGGCACCGGGGAGCTGTTTTTT.

The gene calls are TRBV13 and TRBJ2-1; 12 nucleotides match TRBD2. Trimming cost V 4 bases and J 0 bases; bases outside gene matches: 7. Germline V gene sequence: CDR1 PRHDT, CDR2 FYEKMQ (reference sequence). This CDR3 has 18 amino acids. The CDR3 protein is CASSSTSGSTHSYNEQFF. CDR3 DNA: TGTGCCAGCAGCTCGACTAGCGGGAGTACTCACTCCTACAATGAGCAGTTCTTC.

The genes are TRBV7-9 and TRBJ2-6, with TRBD2 as a possible D gene (7 bases). The CDR3 is made up of 19 amino acids. CDR1 and CDR2 (germline): SEHNR, FQNEAQ (reference sequence). Trimming pared 5 bases from V and 0 bases from J, leaving 20 bases between. The CDR3: CASSPATGGRTSGANVLTF. The DNA of the CDR3 is TGTGCCAGCAGCCCAGCGACGGGGGGCCGAACCTCTGGGGCCAACGTCCTGACTTTC.

The rearrangement joins TRBV27 to TRBJ2-1; D is unresolved. V was shortened by 8 bases and J by 8 bases, with 19 bases between the two germline ends. Germline-derived CDR1 and CDR2 are MNHEY and SMNVEV (reference sequence). The CDR3 totals 14 residues. The CDR3 region is CASQPLGIRDEQFF. The CDR3 bases are TGTGCCAGCCAACCATTAGGGATTCGGGATGAGCAGTTCTTC.